The rows below give T cell receptor beta chains drawn from one sample of a study of cytomegalovirus exposure and HLA in healthy donors. Only in-frame clones appear in the TCRdb table, and some are missing; sequencing was by immunoSEQ multiplex PCR. The data contain more than 120,000 clones, 75% to 85% of them singletons. The sequencing sample was made of PBMCs. The receptor source for this set is a woman in her 40s in good health and CMV-seropositive. CDR3s leave out the opening cysteine and the closing phenylalanine or tryptophan. Each record gives: J gene, V gene, CDR3 protein.

>TRBJ2-5|TRBV11-3
ASSLGGASGRGETQY
>TRBJ1-4|TRBV5-1
ASSLGQGGGEKLF
>TRBJ2-1|TRBV10-3
AIMPGLAGPYNEQF
>TRBJ1-2|TRBV5-1
ASSEDRNNYGYT
>TRBJ1-1|TRBV19
ASSMGGLNTEAF
>TRBJ1-5|TRBV2
ASSEYQTQKPQH
>TRBJ2-1|TRBV29-1
SARGLAGQNEQF
>TRBJ1-1|TRBV19
ASSLYSAGTEAF
>TRBJ2-7|TRBV5-1
ASSLDGRYEQY
>TRBJ2-3|TRBV18
ASSPPGQGAWDTQY
>TRBJ2-1|TRBV7-6
ASSLVGQLKGEQF
>TRBJ2-1|TRBV5-1
ASKSEKAGGVYNEQF
>TRBJ2-7|TRBV14
ASSQYEGSYEQY
>TRBJ2-7|TRBV6-1
ASSVQAYEQY
>TRBJ2-7|TRBV19
ASSIWLAGTYEQY
>TRBJ1-2|TRBV6-1
ASSEAGIYGYT
>TRBJ1-3|TRBV11-2
ASSLSGNTIY
>TRBJ2-3|TRBV7-2
ASSTRAGWGDTQY
>TRBJ1-4|TRBV11-2
ASSLDLAQGQEKLF
>TRBJ2-7|TRBV28
ASSLAGSSYEQY
>TRBJ1-5|TRBV5-8
ASSSDNQPQH
>TRBJ2-7|TRBV27
ASSPRQGSEQY
>TRBJ2-2|TRBV5-1
ASSLFSMDLAGTGELF
>TRBJ2-7|TRBV5-5
ASSFKGDPSYEQY
>TRBJ1-4|TRBV2
ASSTRQGNNEKLF
>TRBJ2-4|TRBV27
ASSLNALAGDNIQY
>TRBJ1-3|TRBV6-6
ASSSGGNRQGNTIY
>TRBJ2-1|TRBV2
ASSARTGNYNEQF
>TRBJ2-5|TRBV6-5
ASSPGWRAKTQY
>TRBJ1-2|TRBV5-1
ASSLVGQDDGYT
>TRBJ2-1|TRBV5-1
ASSLAGTSGSSEQF
>TRBJ2-5|TRBV19
ASKGTGLETQY
>TRBJ2-2|TRBV28
ASRRQESNTGELF
>TRBJ1-1|TRBV2
ASNIDRDLTEAF
>TRBJ1-1|TRBV7-7
ASSLVRNTEAF
>TRBJ2-5|TRBV11-2
ASSFGSQETQY
>TRBJ2-7|TRBV15
ATSRGSGLGDEQY
>TRBJ1-4|TRBV2
ASSEGLGQGWEKLF
>TRBJ1-4|TRBV11-2
ASSSPLAATNEKLF
>TRBJ2-3|TRBV7-8
ASTSSGLAGGYTQY
>TRBJ2-7|TRBV19
ASSRTGTSGSYYEQY
>TRBJ2-1|TRBV19
ASSIGWSSEQF
>TRBJ2-1|TRBV5-1
ASSLGDYNEQF
>TRBJ2-6|TRBV5-1
ASSSPGLAQGANVLT
>TRBJ1-1|TRBV7-3
ASSAQGNTEAF